This paragraph reports one TCR beta chain. Its specificity is not known. Sequence at one end of the junction differs from germline and may be a read error. The template for TCR beta VDJ and CDR3 sequence profiling was genomic DNA. A single record per CDR3 protein comes from TCRdb applying MiXCR to the reads. The data hold 400,000 to 500,000 distinct CDR3 sequences, with 55% to 70% observed a single time. CDR1 is LNHNV and CDR2 is YYDKDF in the germline V gene (reference sequence). The CDR3 sequence is 14 residues long. The record originates from a study of CD8+CD57+ T cells in acquired aplastic anemia. Study overall: Healthy donors had, on average, roughly 10 million reads for their CD4+ cells. Whole-study results and caveats: In common between the patients and the controls were around 29 CD8+ CDR3 sequences.

Sequencing input: sorted CD4+, CD8+, or CD8+CD57+ T cells (not recorded which) from PBMCs. The clonotype originates from a human donor in good health, serving as a control. The rearrangement links TRBV15 to TRBJ2-2; 7 nucleotides match TRBD2. CDR3 nucleotides: TGTGCCAGCGGGAGTGGATCGAACACCGGGGAGCTGTTCTTT. It is translated as CASGSGSNTGELFF.